The 8 T cell receptor beta chains listed next were all sequenced from one sample in a study of cytomegalovirus exposure and HLA in healthy donors. PCR primers comprised 60 Vbeta and 13 Jbeta primers. The table came from immunoSEQ multiplex PCR; TCRdb's copy has only in-frame clones and leaves some out. The sample gives more than 95,000 clones, about four fifths of which show up once; about 1.7% is in the top ten. Sequencing input: PBMCs. These TCRs come from a young man in good health and CMV-seronegative.

The chain carries TRBV5-1 and TRBJ1-1, with 10 nucleotides matching TRBD1. The CDR3 sequence is 16 residues long. CDR1 and CDR2 from the germline V gene are SGHRS and YFSETQ. The trim removed 0 bases at V and 5 bases at J, leaving 7 bases unmatched. Here the CDR3 reads CASSLGVGQGLTEAFF. Written as DNA, the CDR3 is TGCGCCAGCAGCTTGGGTGTGGGACAGGGGCTGACTGAAGCTTTCTTT. The variable domain in full, completed from reference TRBV5-1 and TRBJ1-1, reads KAGVTQTPRYLIKTRGQQVTLSCSPISGHRSVSWYQQTPGQGLQFLFEYFSETQRNKGNFPGRFSGRQFSNSRSEMNVSTLELGDSALYLCASSLGVGQGLTEAFFGQGTRLTVV.

This clone rates as medium-sized. This sequence joins TRBV6-5 and TRBJ1-3; TRBD1 is a possible D gene (6 bases). The CDR3 runs 14 residues. Germline CDR1 MNHEY, CDR2 SVGAGI. Trimming cost V 9 bases and J 0 bases, with 12 bases left between them. The CDR3 DNA sequence: TGTGCCAGTAGAACAGGGAGCTCTGGAAACACCATATATTTT. Amino acid sequence: CASRTGSSGNTIYF.

This clone was recorded only once. This sequence joins TRBV18 and TRBJ1-1, with D unresolved. This CDR3 comprises 15 residues. In germline, CDR1 is KGHSH, CDR2 LQKENI. Trimming pared 8 bases from V and 4 bases from J, leaving 20 bases between. The CDR3 DNA reads as TGTGCCAGCCTCCCAGAGCGGTTCGTAGGCACTGAAGCTTTCTTT. Translating gives CASLPERFVGTEAFF.

The DNA for the CDR3 is TGTGCCAGCAGCTTAGGGGCACGGACTAGCGGGGGATCATACAATGAGCAGTTCTTC. Protein: CASSLGARTSGGSYNEQFF. V and J are TRBV11-2 and TRBJ2-1; 13 nucleotides line up with TRBD2. This CDR3 has 19 residues. In germline, CDR1 is SGHAT, CDR2 FQNNGV. With V trimmed by 1 base and J by 4 bases, 10 bases remained unmatched.

The rearrangement joins TRBV9 to TRBJ1-5; no clear D. V was clipped by 0 bases and J by 3 bases, with 10 bases between them. The germline CDR1 and CDR2 sequences are SGDLS and YYNGEE. The CDR3 is 15 amino acids. The CDR3 region has the DNA TGTGCCAGCAGCGTAGTTCGAGGATACAATCAGCCCCAGCATTTT. It translates to CASSVVRGYNQPQHF.

V is TRBV14 and J is TRBJ1-1; possibly TRBD1 for D (6 bases). Trimming took 4 bases from V and 4 from J, leaving 16 bases between them. In germline, CDR1 is SGHDN, CDR2 FVKESK. This CDR3 spans 15 amino acids. As DNA, the CDR3 is TGTGCCAGCAGCCTACTCCGGGGGGGGGCCACTGAAGCTTTCTTT. As protein: CASSLLRGGATEAFF.

This chain links TRBV4-3 with TRBJ2-7; 8 bases fit TRBD2. This CDR3 spans 13 amino acids. CDR1 and CDR2 (germline): LGHNA, YSLEER. Trimming at V came to 4 bases and at J to 4 bases, leaving 3 bases not matched to a gene. The chain's CDR3 is CASSPGLGYEQYF. The CDR3 DNA follows: TGCGCCAGCAGCCCGGGACTAGGTTACGAGCAGTACTTC.

About this clone: Additional DNA sequences in this sample encode the identical CDR3. The V gene is TRBV13, the J gene TRBJ1-3; tentatively, D is TRBD1 (5 bases). There are 16 residues in the CDR3. The V end was cut by 0 bases, the J end by 4 bases, with 13 bases between. CDR1 and CDR2 (germline): PRHDT, FYEKMQ (reference sequence). CDR3 sequence: CASSLGTGDGGNTIYF. CDR3 coding DNA: TGTGCCAGCAGCTTAGGGACGGGGGATGGAGGAAACACCATATATTTT.